The source of this T cell receptor (beta chain) is a study of response to subunit inactivated influenza vaccine. Whole-study findings and limits: Authors suggested few new T cells are recruited by each seasonal influenza vaccination.

MiXCR was run by TCRdb on the RT-PCR reads, yielding one entry per CDR3 protein. The sample contains 600,000 to 850,000 distinct CDR3 sequences, 14% of which appear only once. A note on this clonotype: As yet, its antigen is unknown.

Trimming stripped 2 bases from V and 0 bases from J, with 8 bases between. The germline V gene encodes CDR1 MNHEY and CDR2 SVGAGI. There are 15 residues in the CDR3. The chain combines TRBV6-5 with TRBJ1-3, with unresolved D. The receptor was isolated from a man aged 45-65 years who received an inactivated influenza vaccine. The sample was PBMCs from blood, taken roughly 15 days before vaccination. The CDR3 region has the DNA TGTGCCAGCAGTTACAGGTGGAGCTCTGGAAACACCATATATTTT. Its translation: CASSYRWSSGNTIYF.